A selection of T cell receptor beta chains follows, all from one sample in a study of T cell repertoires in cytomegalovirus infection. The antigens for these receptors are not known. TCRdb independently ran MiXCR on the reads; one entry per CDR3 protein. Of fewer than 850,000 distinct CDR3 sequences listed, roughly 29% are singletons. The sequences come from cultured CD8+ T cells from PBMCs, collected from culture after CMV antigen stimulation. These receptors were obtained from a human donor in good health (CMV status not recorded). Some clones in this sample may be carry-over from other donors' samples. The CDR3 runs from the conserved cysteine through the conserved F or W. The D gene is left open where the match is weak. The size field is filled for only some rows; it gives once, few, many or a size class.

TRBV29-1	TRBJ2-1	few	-	TGCAGCGTTGAAGATATGGAGGTCTCATACAATGAGCAGTTCTTC	CSVEDMEVSYNEQFF
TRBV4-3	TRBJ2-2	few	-	TGCGCCAGCAGCCAAGTCCGGGGGACAGATAACACCGGGGAGCTGTTTTTT	CASSQVRGTDNTGELFF
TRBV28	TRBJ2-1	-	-	TGTGCCAGCAGTTTGCCTGTGGCCTCCTACAATGAGCAGTTCTTC	CASSLPVASYNEQFF
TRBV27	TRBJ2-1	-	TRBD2	TGTGCCAGCAGTTTACCTAGCGGGGGGGCCTTCGTACACAATGAGCAGTTCTTC	CASSLPSGGAFVHNEQFF
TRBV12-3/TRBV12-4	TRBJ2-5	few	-	TGTGCCAGCAGTTTGGAGGGTGGACTCCGAGGTCCCCAAGAGACCCAGTACTTC	CASSLEGGLRGPQETQYF
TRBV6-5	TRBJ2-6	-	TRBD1	TGTGCCAGCAGTTACACGTCGGGACAGCTCTTCTCTGGGGCCAACGTCCTGACTTTC	CASSYTSGQLFSGANVLTF
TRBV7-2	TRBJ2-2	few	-	TGTGCCAGCAGCTTGGGTTCTTGGGAGCTGTTTTTT	CASSLGSWELFF
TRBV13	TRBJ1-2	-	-	TGTGCCAGCAGCCCGGCGGGGGCAGTCTATGGCTACACCTTC	CASSPAGAVYGYTF
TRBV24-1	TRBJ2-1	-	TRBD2	TGTGCCACCAGTGGACTAGCGGGGGGGCATGAGCAGTTCTTC	CATSGLAGGHEQFF
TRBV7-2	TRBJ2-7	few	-	TGTGCCAGCAGCGACTCACGCCGGCAGTACTTC	CASSDSRRQYF
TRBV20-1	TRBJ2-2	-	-	TGCAGTGCTAGTGTAGGGGGGGGATACACCGGGGAGCTGTTTTTT	CSASVGGGYTGELFF
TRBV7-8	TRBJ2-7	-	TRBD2	TGTGCCAGCAGCCAAGTAGCGGGAGGGGGGCGGTTCGAGCAGTACTTC	CASSQVAGGGRFEQYF
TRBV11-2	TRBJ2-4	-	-	TGTGCCAGCAGCTTAGAACCGGGGAGAAGGGCCAAAAACATTCAGTACTTC	CASSLEPGRRAKNIQYF
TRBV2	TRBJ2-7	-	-	TGTGCCAGCAGTGCGGACAGCCTCTACGAGCAGTACTTC	CASSADSLYEQYF
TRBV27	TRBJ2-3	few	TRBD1	TGTGCCATCGGACAGGGGAGAGGACAATCGGAAGATACGCAGTATTTT	CAIGQGRGQSEDTQYF
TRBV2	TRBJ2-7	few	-	TGTGCCAGCAGCCGATGGGGGGCCTCCTACGAGCAGTACTTC	CASSRWGASYEQYF
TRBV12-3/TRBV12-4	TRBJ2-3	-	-	TGTGCCACGTGGGCGGCCTTTACAGATACGCAGTATTTT	CATWAAFTDTQYF
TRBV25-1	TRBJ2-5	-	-	TGTGCCAGCAGTGAAGAAAGGGGGGGGACTCCCCATGAGACCCAGTACTTC	CASSEERGGTPHETQYF
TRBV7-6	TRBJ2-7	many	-	TGTGCCAGCAGCTTAATCGACAGCTCCTACGAGCAGTACTTC	CASSLIDSSYEQYF
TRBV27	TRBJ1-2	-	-	TGTGCCAGCAGTAAGGGACACCTCTATGGCTACACCTTC	CASSKGHLYGYTF
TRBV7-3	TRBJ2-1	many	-	TGTGCCAGCAGTCAAGGGGGGCGGAATGAGCAGTTCTTC	CASSQGGRNEQFF
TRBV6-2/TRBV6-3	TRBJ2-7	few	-	TGTGCCAGCAGTATAGGGGGTTTCGGTTACGAGCAGTACTTC	CASSIGGFGYEQYF
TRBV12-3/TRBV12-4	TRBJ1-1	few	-	TGTGCCAGCAAACTAGTCGGGGGTTTGAACACTGAAGCTTTCTTT	CASKLVGGLNTEAFF
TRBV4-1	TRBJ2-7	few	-	TGTGCCAGCAGCCAAGAGGGTTCCTACGAGCAGTACTTC	CASSQEGSYEQYF
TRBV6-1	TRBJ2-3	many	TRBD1	TGTGCCAGCATGGACCCAGGGGGAACAGATACGCAGTATTTT	CASMDPGGTDTQYF
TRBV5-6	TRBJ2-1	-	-	TGTGCCAGCAGCTTGATAGAAAACTACAATGAGCAGTTCTTC	CASSLIENYNEQFF
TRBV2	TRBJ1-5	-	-	TGTGCCAGCAGTGAACGGAACAGGGCCGGCAATCAGCCCCAGCATTTT	CASSERNRAGNQPQHF
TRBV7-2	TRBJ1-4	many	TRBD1	TGTGCCAGCAGCTTAGTTTTGGGGACAGGAACTAATGAAAAACTGTTTTTT	CASSLVLGTGTNEKLFF
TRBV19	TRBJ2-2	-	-	TGTGCCAGTAGTATCCACACCGGGGAGCTGTTTTTT	CASSIHTGELFF
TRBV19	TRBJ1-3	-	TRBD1	TGTGCCAGTAGTTCCGCGGGACAGGGGACTGGAAACACCATATATTTT	CASSSAGQGTGNTIYF
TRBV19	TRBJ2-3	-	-	TGTGCCAGTAGTATAGCGGGGCAAAGAGATACGCAGTATTTT	CASSIAGQRDTQYF
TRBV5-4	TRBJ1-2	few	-	TGTGCCAGCAGGCCCCGGGATAGTCCCTATGGCTACACCTTC	CASRPRDSPYGYTF
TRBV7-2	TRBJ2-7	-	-	TGTGCCAGCAGTCTAATACCGGGACGGGGCTACGAGCAGTACTTC	CASSLIPGRGYEQYF
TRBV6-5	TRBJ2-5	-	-	TGTGCCAGCACCCCGCCAGGGGCAGAGACCCAGTACTTC	CASTPPGAETQYF
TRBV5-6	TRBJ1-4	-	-	TGTGCCAGCAGCTTACAGGGCGGAGCAACTAATGAAAAACTGTTTTTT	CASSLQGGATNEKLFF
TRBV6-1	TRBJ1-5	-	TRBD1	TGTGCCAGCAGTGAAAGCGACAGGGGGCGAAGCAATCAGCCCCAGCATTTT	CASSESDRGRSNQPQHF
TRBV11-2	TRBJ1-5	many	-	TGTGCCAGCAGCTTAAGTTGGGTCAATCAGCCCCAGCATTTT	CASSLSWVNQPQHF
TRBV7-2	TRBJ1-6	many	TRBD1	TGTGCCAGCAGCTACGGGACAGGGTTCTCTAATTCACCCCTCCACTTT	CASSYGTGFSNSPLHF
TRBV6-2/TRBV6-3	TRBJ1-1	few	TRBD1	TGTGCCAGCAGTTACACACAGGGGGCTGAAGCTTTCTTT	CASSYTQGAEAFF
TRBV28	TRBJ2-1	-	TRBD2	TGTGCCAGCAGTTTCGTGAGCGGGGGGCAAGACTACAATGAGCAGTTCTTC	CASSFVSGGQDYNEQFF